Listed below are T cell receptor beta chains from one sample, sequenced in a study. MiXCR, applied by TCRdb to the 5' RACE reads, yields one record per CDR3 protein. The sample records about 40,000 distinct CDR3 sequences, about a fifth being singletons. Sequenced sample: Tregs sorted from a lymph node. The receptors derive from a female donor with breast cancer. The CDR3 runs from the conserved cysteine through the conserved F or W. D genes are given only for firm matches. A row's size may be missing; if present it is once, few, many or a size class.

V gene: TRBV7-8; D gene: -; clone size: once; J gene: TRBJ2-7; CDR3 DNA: TGTGCCAGCAGCTCCCGTGGGGGCGCCTCCTACGAGCAGTACTTC; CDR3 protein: CASSSRGGASYEQYF
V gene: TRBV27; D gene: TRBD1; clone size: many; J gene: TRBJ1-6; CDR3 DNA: TGTGCCAGCGGGACAGGGTTTTACTCACCCCTCCACTTT; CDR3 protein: CASGTGFYSPLHF
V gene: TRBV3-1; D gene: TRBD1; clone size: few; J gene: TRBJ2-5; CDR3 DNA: TGTGCCAGCAGCCTCGTGGTTAGGGGGCAGGGAGAGACCCAGTACTTC; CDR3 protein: CASSLVVRGQGETQYF
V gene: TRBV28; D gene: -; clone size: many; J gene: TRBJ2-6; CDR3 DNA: TGTGCCAGCAGTTCCAGTCTCCCGGGGACTGGGGCCAACGTCCTGACTTTC; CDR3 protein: CASSSSLPGTGANVLTF
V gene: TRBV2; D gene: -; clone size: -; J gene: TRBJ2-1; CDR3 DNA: TGTGCCAGCAGGATCCACGGGCCGTTGGATGAGCAGTTCTTC; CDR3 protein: CASRIHGPLDEQFF
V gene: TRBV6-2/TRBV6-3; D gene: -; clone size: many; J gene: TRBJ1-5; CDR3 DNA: TGTGCCAGCAGTACCCGGCCCTTCAATCAGCCCCAGCATTTT; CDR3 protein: CASSTRPFNQPQHF
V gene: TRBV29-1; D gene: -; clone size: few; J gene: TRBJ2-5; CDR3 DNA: TGCAGCGTTGATGAGGTCGCGGAGACCCAGTACTTC; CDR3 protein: CSVDEVAETQYF
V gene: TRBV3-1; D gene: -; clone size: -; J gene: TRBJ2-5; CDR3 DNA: TGTGCCAGCAGCCGCAGGAATACTGGCCAAGAGACCCAGTACTTC; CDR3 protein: CASSRRNTGQETQYF
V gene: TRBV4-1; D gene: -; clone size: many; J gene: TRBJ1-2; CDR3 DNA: TGCGCCAGCAGCCGAGGGGTGGGGGACGCGCATGGCTACACCTTC; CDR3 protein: CASSRGVGDAHGYTF
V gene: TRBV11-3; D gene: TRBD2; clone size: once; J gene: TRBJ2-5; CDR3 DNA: TGTGCCAGCAGCCTCAGACTAGCGGGATACCAAGAGACCCAGTACTTC; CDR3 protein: CASSLRLAGYQETQYF